The T cell receptor beta chain described here comes from a study of cytomegalovirus exposure and HLA in healthy donors. Study-wide context: Among the 398 genotyped donors, 65% to 90% were placed in the Caucasian-associated ancestry cluster.

V was shortened by 3 bases and J by 5 bases, with 10 bases between the two germline ends. Germline CDR1 and CDR2: LNHDA and SQIVND (reference sequence). This CDR3 has 13 amino acids. 60 Vbeta and 13 Jbeta primers were used in PCR. Libraries were prepared by immunoSEQ multiplex PCR; TCRdb keeps only in-frame clonotypes and omits some of them. Among roughly 180,000 clones listed, approximately 72% were seen once. Input material: PBMCs. This sequence was found in a female donor in good health and CMV-seronegative. The V and J genes are TRBV19 and TRBJ2-5, with D possibly being TRBD2 (5 bases). CDR3 sequence (DNA): TGTGCCAGTAGTATGGACGGCGGGGAGACCCAGTACTTC. Amino acid sequence: CASSMDGGETQYF.